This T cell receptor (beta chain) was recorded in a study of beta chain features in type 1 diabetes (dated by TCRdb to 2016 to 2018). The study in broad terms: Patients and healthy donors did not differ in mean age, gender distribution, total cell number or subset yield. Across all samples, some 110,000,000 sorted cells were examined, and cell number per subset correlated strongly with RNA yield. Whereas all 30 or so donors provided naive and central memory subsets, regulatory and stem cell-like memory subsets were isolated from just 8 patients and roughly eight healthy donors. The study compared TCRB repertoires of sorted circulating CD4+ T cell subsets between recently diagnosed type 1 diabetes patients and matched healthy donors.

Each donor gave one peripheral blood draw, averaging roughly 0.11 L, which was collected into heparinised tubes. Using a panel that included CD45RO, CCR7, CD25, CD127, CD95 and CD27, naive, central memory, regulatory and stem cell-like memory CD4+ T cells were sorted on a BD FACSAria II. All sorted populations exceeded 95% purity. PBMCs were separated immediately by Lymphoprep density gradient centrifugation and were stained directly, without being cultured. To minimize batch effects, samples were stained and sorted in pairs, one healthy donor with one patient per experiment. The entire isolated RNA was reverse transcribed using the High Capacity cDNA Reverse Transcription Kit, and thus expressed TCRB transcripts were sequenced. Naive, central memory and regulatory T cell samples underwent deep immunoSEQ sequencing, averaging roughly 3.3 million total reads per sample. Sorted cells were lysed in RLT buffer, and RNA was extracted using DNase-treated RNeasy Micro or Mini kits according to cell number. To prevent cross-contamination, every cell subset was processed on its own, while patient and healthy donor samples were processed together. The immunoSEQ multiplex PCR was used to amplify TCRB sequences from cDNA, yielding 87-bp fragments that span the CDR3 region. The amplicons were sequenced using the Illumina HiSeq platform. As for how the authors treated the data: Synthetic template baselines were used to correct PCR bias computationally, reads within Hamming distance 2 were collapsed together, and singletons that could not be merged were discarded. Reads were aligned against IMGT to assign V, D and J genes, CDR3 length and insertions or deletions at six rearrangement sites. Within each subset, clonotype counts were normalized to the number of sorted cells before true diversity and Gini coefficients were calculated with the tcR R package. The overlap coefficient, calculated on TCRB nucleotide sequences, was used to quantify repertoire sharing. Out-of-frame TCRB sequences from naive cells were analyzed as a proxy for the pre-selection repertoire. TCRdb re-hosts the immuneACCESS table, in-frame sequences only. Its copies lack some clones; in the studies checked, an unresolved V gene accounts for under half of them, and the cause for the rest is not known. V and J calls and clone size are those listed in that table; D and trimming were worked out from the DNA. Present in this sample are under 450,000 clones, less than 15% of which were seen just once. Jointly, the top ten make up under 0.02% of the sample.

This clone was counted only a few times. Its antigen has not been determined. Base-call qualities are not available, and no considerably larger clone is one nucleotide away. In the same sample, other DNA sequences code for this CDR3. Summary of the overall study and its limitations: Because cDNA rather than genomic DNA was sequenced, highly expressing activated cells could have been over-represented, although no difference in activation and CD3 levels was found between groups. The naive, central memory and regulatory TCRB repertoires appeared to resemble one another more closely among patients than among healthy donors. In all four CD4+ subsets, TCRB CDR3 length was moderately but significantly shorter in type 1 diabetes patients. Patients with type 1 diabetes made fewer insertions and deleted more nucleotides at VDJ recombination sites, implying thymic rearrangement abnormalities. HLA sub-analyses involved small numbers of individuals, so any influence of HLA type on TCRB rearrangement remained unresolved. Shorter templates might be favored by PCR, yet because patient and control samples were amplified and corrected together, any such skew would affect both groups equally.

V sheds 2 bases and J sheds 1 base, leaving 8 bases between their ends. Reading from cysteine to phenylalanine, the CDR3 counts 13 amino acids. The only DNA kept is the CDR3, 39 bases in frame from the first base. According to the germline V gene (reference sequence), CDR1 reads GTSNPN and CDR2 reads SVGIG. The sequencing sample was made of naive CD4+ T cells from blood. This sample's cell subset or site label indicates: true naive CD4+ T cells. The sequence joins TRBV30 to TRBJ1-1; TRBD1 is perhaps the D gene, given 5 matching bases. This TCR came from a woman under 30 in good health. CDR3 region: CAWSTQGNTEAFF. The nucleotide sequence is TGTGCCTGGAGTACCCAGGGGAACACTGAAGCTTTCTTT.